This entry lists 26 T cell receptor beta chains sequenced from one sample in a study of blood T cell repertoires in COVID-19. Sequenced by immunoSEQ multiplex PCR; TCRdb stores in-frame clones only, minus some. The sample yields 250,000 to 300,000 clones, approximately 85% seen once. The sample was PBMCs or T cells enriched from blood (not recorded which). The origin of the receptors is a woman aged 45-65 years who had recovered from COVID-19.

The genes are TRBV10-3 and TRBJ1-5, with 8 bases that match TRBD1. This CDR3 spans 13 amino acids. J lost 5 bases, V lost 11 bases, and 8 bases had no gene match. Germline CDR1 is ENHRY and CDR2 is SYGVKD. For the CDR3, the DNA is TGTGCCGTTTCCAGGGGGCGAGATCAGCCCCAGCATTTT. Protein product: CAVSRGRDQPQHF.

The V and J genes are TRBV7-3 and TRBJ1-1, with 8 positions matching TRBD1. Germline assignment: CDR1 SGHTA and CDR2 FQGTGA. V trimming: 5 bases; J trimming: 4 bases; junction bases outside the gene matches: 15. The CDR3 is 17 residues long. The CDR3 DNA follows: TGTGCCAGCAGCCCGGGTGAGGGCAGGGGGCGCGGCACTGAAGCTTTCTTT. It translates to CASSPGEGRGRGTEAFF.

V is TRBV4-1 and J is TRBJ2-2; unclear D gene. The CDR3 extends over 15 amino acids. Per germline, CDR1 MGHRA and CDR2 YSYEKL. The V end was cut by 0 bases, the J end by 5 bases, with 10 bases between. This chain's CDR3 is CASSQEASLTGELFF. The CDR3 DNA reads as TGCGCCAGCAGCCAAGAAGCTAGTTTAACCGGGGAGCTGTTTTTT.

The chain combines TRBV3-1 (or the pseudogene TRBV3-2) with TRBJ2-7; D call uncertain. The CDR3 runs to 11 residues. Per the germline V gene, CDR1 is LGHDT and CDR2 is YNNKEL (reference sequence). V lost 4 bases, J lost 7 bases, and 8 bases lay in between. The DNA for the CDR3 is TGTGCCAGCAGCCTCCTCGGGGAGCAGTACTTC. It encodes CASSLLGEQYF.

The chain has TRBV9 and TRBJ2-2; 9 bases map to TRBD2. CDR1 and CDR2 (germline): SGDLS, YYNGEE. This CDR3 is built from 17 residues. Unmatched junction bases numbered 8, after V lost 0 bases and J lost 5 bases. As DNA, the CDR3 is TGTGCCAGCAGCGTAGTTCCTAGCGGGACGCGGACCGGGGAGCTGTTTTTT. This translates into CASSVVPSGTRTGELFF.

Remarks on this clone: This sample includes further DNA sequences coding for the same CDR3. The rearrangement links TRBV5-1 to TRBJ2-7; 8 nucleotides line up with TRBD2. With 3 bases clipped from V and 1 base from J, the junction kept 3 bases outside the gene matches. The CDR3 covers 14 residues. Germline CDR1 SGHRS, CDR2 YFSETQ. CDR3 in amino acids: CASSSTSGSYEQYF. The DNA for the CDR3 is TGCGCCAGCAGCTCCACTAGCGGTTCCTACGAGCAGTACTTC.

V and J are TRBV5-1 and TRBJ1-1; the match to TRBD1 covers 9 bases. The CDR3 loop spans 13 amino acids. V trimming: 6 bases; J trimming: 1 base; junction bases outside the gene matches: 1. From germline, CDR1 is SGHRS and CDR2 YFSETQ. The chain's CDR3 is CASTGQGNTEAFF. CDR3 sequence (DNA): TGCGCCAGCACGGGACAGGGGAACACTGAAGCTTTCTTT. Variable domain in full (rest from reference TRBV5-1 and TRBJ1-1): KAGVTQTPRYLIKTRGQQVTLSCSPISGHRSVSWYQQTPGQGLQFLFEYFSETQRNKGNFPGRFSGRQFSNSRSEMNVSTLELGDSALYLCASTGQGNTEAFFGQGTRLTVV.

To note about this clone: At one boundary the junction diverges from the germline segment, which might be a read error. This rearrangement joins TRBV2 to TRBJ2-7; 8 positions match TRBD1. CDR3 length equals 15 residues. CDR1 and CDR2 (germline): SNHLY, FYNNEI. The CDR3 loop reads CASREGQGTFYEQYF. The CDR3 DNA follows: TGTGCCAGCAGGGAAGGACAGGGAACGTTCTACGAGCAGTACTTC.

J is TRBJ1-1 and V is TRBV3-1 (or the pseudogene TRBV3-2); D is uncertain. V was trimmed by 0 bases and J by 8 bases, leaving 4 bases between them. This CDR3 comprises 11 residues. Germline values: CDR1 LGHDT, CDR2 YNNKEL (reference sequence). DNA for the CDR3: TGTGCCAGCAGCCAAGAGGGCGAAGCTTTCTTT. It yields the protein CASSQEGEAFF.

V usage is TRBV27 and J usage is TRBJ1-1; 9 bases match TRBD1. J was trimmed by 1 base and V by 4 bases; bases with no gene match: 4. Germline-derived CDR1 and CDR2 are MNHEY and SMNVEV (reference sequence). This CDR3 is built from 15 residues. CDR3: CASSSTGGPNTEAFF. The DNA of the CDR3 is TGTGCCAGCAGTTCAACAGGGGGCCCGAACACTGAAGCTTTCTTT.

J is TRBJ1-1 and V is TRBV30; D remains unclear. V was pared by 3 bases and J by 5 bases, with 16 bases between. This CDR3 comprises 14 residues. Germline V gene lookup returns CDR1 GTSNPN and CDR2 SVGIG (reference sequence). CDR3 sequence (DNA): TGTGCCTGGAGCCCCGGAGGCCGGAGGACTGAAGCTTTCTTT. It specifies CAWSPGGRRTEAFF.

This clone was recorded a few times. This sequence joins TRBV5-1 and TRBJ2-1; 14 bases are shared with TRBD2. Looked up from germline, CDR1 is SGHRS and CDR2 is YFSETQ. The CDR3 is 14 amino acids. The V and J ends lost 4 bases and 14 bases, in that order; junction bases with no gene match: 8. For the CDR3, the DNA is TGCGCCAGCAGCGTGGGGACTAGCGGGAGTCCTGAGTTCTTC. It translates to CASSVGTSGSPEFF.

The rearrangement uses TRBV5-4 and TRBJ2-7, with D perhaps matching TRBD1 (6 bases). The germline CDR1 and CDR2 sequences are SGHNT and YYREEE (reference sequence). This CDR3 is built from 15 residues. V lost 0 bases, J lost 4 bases, and 14 bases lay in between. This CDR3 is CASSLGGRGGYEQYF. The DNA for the CDR3 is TGTGCCAGCAGCTTGGGAGGCAGGGGCGGTTACGAGCAGTACTTC.

This chain connects TRBV2 to TRBJ1-4; a weak D match, TRBD1 (6 bases). CDR3 length equals 15 residues. With 4 bases removed from V and 0 bases from J, the gap between germline ends came to 9 bases. Germline V lookup: CDR1 SNHLY, CDR2 FYNNEI. CDR3 bases: TGTGCCAGCAGTGTACAGGGCTCAACTAATGAAAAACTGTTTTTT. Residues: CASSVQGSTNEKLFF.

V is TRBV30 and J is TRBJ2-3, with 10 bases matching TRBD2. The V gene end was trimmed by 0 bases and the J gene end by 8 bases; junction bases not matched to a gene: 5. Germline loops: CDR1 GTSNPN, CDR2 SVGIG (reference sequence). The CDR3 covers 14 residues. The CDR3 is CAWSVYSGGTTQYF. The CDR3 region has the DNA TGTGCCTGGAGTGTATATAGCGGGGGGACTACGCAGTATTTT.

With regard to this clone: Other DNA sequences in this specimen translate into the identical CDR3. This chain uses TRBV28 with TRBJ1-2, with a possible D match to TRBD1 (5 bases). The germline V gene encodes CDR1 MDHEN and CDR2 SYDVKM. The CDR3 runs 14 residues. With 4 bases removed from V and 0 bases from J, the gap between germline ends came to 9 bases. The CDR3 loop reads CASSSGGANYGYTF. The DNA for the CDR3 is TGTGCCAGCAGTTCGGGGGGAGCTAACTATGGCTACACCTTC.

CDR3 region: CASSLNPGQGNEQFF. DNA for the CDR3: TGTGCCAGCAGCTTAAATCCAGGACAGGGCAATGAGCAGTTCTTC. V and J are TRBV11-3 and TRBJ2-1, with TRBD1 matching 8 bases. The CDR3 has 15 residues. CDR1 and CDR2 (germline): SGHNT, YENEEA. J lost 6 bases, V lost 2 bases, and 6 bases had no gene match.

The chain links TRBV18 to TRBJ1-5; 7 nucleotides agree with TRBD1. The CDR3 runs 17 residues. Looked up from germline, CDR1 is KGHSH and CDR2 is LQKENI. Trimming removed 5 bases from V and 6 bases from J; junction bases left unmatched: 16. CDR3 nucleotide sequence: TGTGCCAGCTCATCACTCCTCTTGACAGGGAAGGGTCAGCCCCAGCATTTT. Translating gives CASSSLLLTGKGQPQHF.

This rearrangement joins TRBV28 to TRBJ2-7, with TRBD2 matching over 7 bases. The V gene's germline CDR1 is MDHEN and CDR2 SYDVKM. There are 13 residues in the CDR3. V shed 6 bases, J shed 2 bases, and the junction held 4 bases outside the gene matches. DNA of the CDR3: TGTGCCAGCAGACCGGGGGGACCCTACGAGCAGTACTTC. Its translation is CASRPGGPYEQYF.

The chain employs TRBV28 and TRBJ1-3, with TRBD1 identical over 8 bases. Germline loops: CDR1 MDHEN, CDR2 SYDVKM. V gave up 6 bases and J gave up 8 bases; unmatched junction bases: 6. The CDR3 spans 13 residues. The CDR3 loop is CASRPQGADTIYF. For the CDR3, the DNA is TGTGCCAGCAGACCCCAGGGGGCTGACACCATATATTTT. The entire variable domain, with the rest obtained from reference TRBV28 and TRBJ1-3, is as follows: DVKVTQSSRYLVKRTGEKVFLECVQDMDHENMFWYRQDPGLGLRLIYFSYDVKMKEKGDIPEGYSVSREKKERFSLILESASTNQTSMYLCASRPQGADTIYFGEGSWLTVV.

The rearrangement joins TRBV4-2 to TRBJ2-1; maybe TRBD1 (7 bases). V was shortened by 1 base and J by 5 bases, with 15 bases between the two germline ends. CDR3 length: 16 residues. The germline V gene has CDR1 LGHNA and CDR2 YNFKEQ. The CDR3 here is CASSQAAGQRNNEQFF. Written as DNA, the CDR3 is TGTGCCAGCAGCCAAGCCGCGGGACAGCGAAACAATGAGCAGTTCTTC.

V is TRBV19 and J is TRBJ2-7; weak D call: TRBD1 (5 bases). V shed 5 bases and J shed 3 bases, with 11 bases lying between them. There are 13 residues in the CDR3. Germline lookup yields CDR1 LNHDA and CDR2 SQIVND (reference sequence). The CDR3 here is CASSPARGYEQYF. DNA for the CDR3: TGTGCCAGTAGTCCTGCAAGGGGCTACGAGCAGTACTTC.

This clone was seen once. This chain joins TRBV5-6 and TRBJ2-1; 13 positions match TRBD2. The germline V gene has CDR1 SGHDT and CDR2 YYEEEE. With 5 bases clipped from V and 6 bases from J, the junction kept 8 bases outside the gene matches. This CDR3 has 16 residues. For the CDR3, the DNA is TGTGCCAGCAGGGGGACCGGGACTAGCGGGACCAATGAGCAGTTCTTC. Translating it yields CASRGTGTSGTNEQFF. Full variable domain (missing parts from reference TRBV5-6 and TRBJ2-1): DAGVTQSPTHLIKTRGQQVTLRCSPKSGHDTVSWYQQALGQGPQFIFQYYEEEERQRGNFPDRFSGHQFPNYSSELNVNALLLGDSALYLCASRGTGTSGTNEQFFGPGTRLTVL.

This chain connects TRBV15 to TRBJ2-1; 14 bases line up with TRBD2. CDR1 and CDR2 (germline): LNHNV, YYDKDF (reference sequence). The J segment lost 7 bases and the V segment lost 3 bases, leaving 8 bases of the junction unmatched. CDR3 length: 17 residues. The chain's CDR3 is CATSSPRGTSGSNEQFF. CDR3 in DNA: TGTGCCACCAGCAGCCCGCGGGGGACTAGCGGGAGTAATGAGCAGTTCTTC.

The CDR3 sequence is CASSQYPFTGGTSGANVLTF. The DNA of the CDR3 is TGTGCCAGCAGCCAATACCCTTTCACGGGAGGGACCTCTGGGGCCAACGTCCTGACTTTC. The chain couples TRBV3-1 (or the pseudogene TRBV3-2) to TRBJ2-6; 8 bases are shared with TRBD2. V shed 2 bases and J 0 bases; nucleotides not matched to a gene: 12. The CDR3 is made up of 20 amino acids. From germline, CDR1 is LGHDT and CDR2 YNNKEL (reference sequence).

V usage is TRBV11-3 and J usage is TRBJ1-1; D remains unclear. Between the trimmed V and J ends, which lost 5 bases and 5 bases, there was a span of 15 bases. The CDR3 loop spans 14 amino acids. CDR1 and CDR2 from the germline V gene are SGHNT and YENEEA. CDR3 bases: TGTGCCAGCAGCCATGCGGGTTTCGGAACTGAAGCTTTCTTT. Amino acids: CASSHAGFGTEAFF.